This T cell receptor (beta chain) was sequenced for a study of T cells after yellow fever vaccination. Each CDR3 protein is one row after TCRdb ran MiXCR on the 5' RACE reads. There are more than 90,000 distinct CDR3 sequences in the sample; 5.5% to 8% occur only once, and 2.5% to 3.5% lies in the top ten. This clonotype was counted many times. CDR1 is DFQATT, CDR2 SNEGSKA, per germline (reference sequence). The CDR3 is made up of 15 amino acids. J was trimmed by 2 bases and V by 7 bases; bases with no gene match: 12. The input for sequencing was CD4+ T cells sorted from PBMCs, taken around 45 days after the first yellow fever vaccination. The chain is built from TRBV20-1 and TRBJ2-3, with 7 bases lining up with TRBD2. This sequence was found in a man between 18 and 35 years old who received the YFV17D yellow fever vaccine. In nucleotides, the CDR3 is TGCAGTGTCGAATACGGCGGGAGTTTCACAGATACGCAGTATTTT. Protein product: CSVEYGGSFTDTQYF.